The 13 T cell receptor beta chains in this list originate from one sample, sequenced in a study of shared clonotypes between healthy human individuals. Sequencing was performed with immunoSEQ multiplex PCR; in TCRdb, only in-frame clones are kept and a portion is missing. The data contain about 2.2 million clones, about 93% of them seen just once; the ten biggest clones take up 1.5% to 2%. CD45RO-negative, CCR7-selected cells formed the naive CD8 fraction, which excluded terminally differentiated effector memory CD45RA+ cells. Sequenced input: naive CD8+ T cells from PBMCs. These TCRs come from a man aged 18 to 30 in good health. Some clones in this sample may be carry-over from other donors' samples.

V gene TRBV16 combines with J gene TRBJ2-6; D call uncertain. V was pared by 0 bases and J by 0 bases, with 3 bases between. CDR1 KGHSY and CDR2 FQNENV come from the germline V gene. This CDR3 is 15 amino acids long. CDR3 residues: CASSQSPSGANVLTF. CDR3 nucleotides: TGTGCCAGCAGCCAATCCCCCTCTGGGGCCAACGTCCTGACTTTC.

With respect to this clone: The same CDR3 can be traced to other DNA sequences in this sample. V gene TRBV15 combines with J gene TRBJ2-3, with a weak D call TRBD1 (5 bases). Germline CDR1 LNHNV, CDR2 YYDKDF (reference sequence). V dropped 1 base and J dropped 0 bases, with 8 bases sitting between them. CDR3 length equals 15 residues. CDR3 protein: CATSRGGSSTDTQYF. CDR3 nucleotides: TGTGCCACCAGCAGAGGGGGCTCTAGCACAGATACGCAGTATTTT.

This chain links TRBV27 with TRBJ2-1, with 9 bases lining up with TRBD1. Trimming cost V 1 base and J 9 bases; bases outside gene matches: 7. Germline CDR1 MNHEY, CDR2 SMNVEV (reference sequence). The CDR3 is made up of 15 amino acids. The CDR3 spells CASSLLGQGDSEQFF. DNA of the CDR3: TGTGCCAGCAGTTTATTGGGACAGGGCGATAGTGAGCAGTTCTTC.

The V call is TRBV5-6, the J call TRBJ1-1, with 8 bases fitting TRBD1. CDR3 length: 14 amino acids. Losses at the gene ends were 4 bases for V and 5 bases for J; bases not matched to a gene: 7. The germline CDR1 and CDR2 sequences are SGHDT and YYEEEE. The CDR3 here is CASSPRTGRTEAFF. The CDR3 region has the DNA TGTGCCAGCAGCCCGAGGACAGGGCGGACTGAAGCTTTCTTT.

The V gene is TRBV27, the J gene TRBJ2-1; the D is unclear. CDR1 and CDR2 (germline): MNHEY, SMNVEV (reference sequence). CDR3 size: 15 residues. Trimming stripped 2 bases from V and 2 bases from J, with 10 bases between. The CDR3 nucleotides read TGTGCCAGCAGTTTAACGGGCAGTACCTACAATGAGCAGTTCTTC. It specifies CASSLTGSTYNEQFF.

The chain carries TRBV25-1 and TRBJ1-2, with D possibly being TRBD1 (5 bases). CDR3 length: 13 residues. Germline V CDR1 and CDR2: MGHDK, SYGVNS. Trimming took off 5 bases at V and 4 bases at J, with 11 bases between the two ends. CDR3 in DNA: TGTGCCAGCAGTTCATCTAGGGGCTATGGCTACACCTTC. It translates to CASSSSRGYGYTF.

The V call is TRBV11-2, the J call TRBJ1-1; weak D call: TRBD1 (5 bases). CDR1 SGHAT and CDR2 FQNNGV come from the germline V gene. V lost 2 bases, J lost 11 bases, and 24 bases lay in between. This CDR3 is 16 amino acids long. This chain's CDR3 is CASSLIRWDRGGTAFF. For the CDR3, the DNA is TGTGCCAGCAGCTTAATCAGGTGGGACCGGGGGGGAACGGCTTTCTTT.

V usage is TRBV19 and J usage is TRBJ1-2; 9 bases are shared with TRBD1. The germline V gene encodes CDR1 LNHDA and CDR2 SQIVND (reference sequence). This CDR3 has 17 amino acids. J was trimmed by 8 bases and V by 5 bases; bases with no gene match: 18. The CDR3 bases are TGTGCCAGTAGTGACCTCAGAACAGGGGGCTCAGGAGAAGGCTACACCTTC. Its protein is CASSDLRTGGSGEGYTF.

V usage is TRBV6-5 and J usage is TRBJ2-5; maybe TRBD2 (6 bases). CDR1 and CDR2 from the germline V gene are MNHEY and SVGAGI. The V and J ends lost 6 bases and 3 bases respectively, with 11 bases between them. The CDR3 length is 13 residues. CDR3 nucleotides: TGTGCCAGCAGCCCTCAGCGGGAAGAGACCCAGTACTTC. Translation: CASSPQREETQYF.

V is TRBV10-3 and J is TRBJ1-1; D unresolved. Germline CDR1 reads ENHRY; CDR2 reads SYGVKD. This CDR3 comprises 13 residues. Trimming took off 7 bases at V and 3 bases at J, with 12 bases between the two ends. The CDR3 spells CAIKGREDTEAFF. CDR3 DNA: TGTGCCATCAAGGGTAGGGAGGACACTGAAGCTTTCTTT.

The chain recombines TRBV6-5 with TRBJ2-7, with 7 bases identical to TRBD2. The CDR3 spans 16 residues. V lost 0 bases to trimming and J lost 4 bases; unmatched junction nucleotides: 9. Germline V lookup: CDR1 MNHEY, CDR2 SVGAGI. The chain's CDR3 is CASSYSATSEYYEQYF. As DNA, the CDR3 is TGTGCCAGCAGTTACTCGGCCACTAGCGAGTATTACGAGCAGTACTTC.

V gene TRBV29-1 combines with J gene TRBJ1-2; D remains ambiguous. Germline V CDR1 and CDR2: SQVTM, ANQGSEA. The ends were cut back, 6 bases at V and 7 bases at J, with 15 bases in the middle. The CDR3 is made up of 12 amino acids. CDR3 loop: CSVREPRGGYTF. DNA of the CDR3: TGCAGCGTGAGGGAACCCCGGGGTGGCTACACCTTC. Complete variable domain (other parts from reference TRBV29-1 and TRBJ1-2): SAVISQKPSRDICQRGTSLTIQCQVDSQVTMMFWYRQQPGQSLTLIATANQGSEATYESGFVIDKFPISRPNLTFSTLTVSNMSPEDSSIYLCSVREPRGGYTFGSGTRLTVV.

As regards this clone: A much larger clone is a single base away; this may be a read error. The CDR3 DNA sequence: TGCGCCAGCAGCTTGGAACAGGGGAACACTGAAGCTTTCTTT. Its translation: CASSLEQGNTEAFF. V usage is TRBV5-1 and J usage is TRBJ1-1; a weak D match, TRBD1 (6 bases). V shed 0 bases and J shed 1 base, with 7 bases lying between them. The CDR3 extends over 14 amino acids. Germline V gives CDR1 SGHRS, CDR2 YFSETQ.